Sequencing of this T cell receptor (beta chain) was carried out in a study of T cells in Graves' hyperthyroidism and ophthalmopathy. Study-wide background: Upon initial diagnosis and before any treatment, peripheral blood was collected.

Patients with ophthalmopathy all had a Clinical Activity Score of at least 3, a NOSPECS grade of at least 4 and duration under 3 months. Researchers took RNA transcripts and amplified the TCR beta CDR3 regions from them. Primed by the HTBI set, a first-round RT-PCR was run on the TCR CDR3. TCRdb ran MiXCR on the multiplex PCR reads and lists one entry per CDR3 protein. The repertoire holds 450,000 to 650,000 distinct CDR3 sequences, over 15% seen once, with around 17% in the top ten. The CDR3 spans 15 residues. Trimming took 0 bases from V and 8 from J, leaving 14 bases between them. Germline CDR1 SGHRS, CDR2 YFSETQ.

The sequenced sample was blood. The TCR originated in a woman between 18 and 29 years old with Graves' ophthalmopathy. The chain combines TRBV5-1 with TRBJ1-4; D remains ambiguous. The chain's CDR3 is CASSLEPPPGEKLFF. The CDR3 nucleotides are TGCGCCAGCAGCTTGGAGCCTCCGCCGGGGGAAAAACTGTTTTTT. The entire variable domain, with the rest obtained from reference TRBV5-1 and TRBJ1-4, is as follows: KAGVTQTPRYLIKTRGQQVTLSCSPISGHRSVSWYQQTPGQGLQFLFEYFSETQRNKGNFPGRFSGRQFSNSRSEMNVSTLELGDSALYLCASSLEPPPGEKLFFGSGTQLSVL.